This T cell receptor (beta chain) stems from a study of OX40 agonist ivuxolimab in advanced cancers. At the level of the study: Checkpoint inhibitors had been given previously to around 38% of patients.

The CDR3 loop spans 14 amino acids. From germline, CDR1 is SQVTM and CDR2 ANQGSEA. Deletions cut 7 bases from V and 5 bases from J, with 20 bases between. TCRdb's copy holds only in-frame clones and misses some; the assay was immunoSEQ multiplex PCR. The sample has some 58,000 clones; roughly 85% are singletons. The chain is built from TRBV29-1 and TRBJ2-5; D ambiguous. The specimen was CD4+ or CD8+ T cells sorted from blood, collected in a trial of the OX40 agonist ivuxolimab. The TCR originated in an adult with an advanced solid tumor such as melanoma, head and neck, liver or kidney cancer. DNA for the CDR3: TGCAGCGCCACCGGTCGGCAAATCCAGGAGACCCAGTACTTC. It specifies CSATGRQIQETQYF. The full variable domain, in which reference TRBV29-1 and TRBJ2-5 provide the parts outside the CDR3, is SAVISQKPSRDICQRGTSLTIQCQVDSQVTMMFWYRQQPGQSLTLIATANQGSEATYESGFVIDKFPISRPNLTFSTLTVSNMSPEDSSIYLCSATGRQIQETQYFGPGTRLLVL.